What follows are 15 T cell receptor beta chains derived from one specimen sequenced in a study of immune evolution from preneoplasia to lung adenocarcinoma. Generated by immunoSEQ multiplex PCR, the TCRdb table keeps only in-frame clones and is missing some. The table lists several thousand clones, 70% to 85% of them singletons. The source material was FFPE invasive lung adenocarcinoma tissue. The receptor source for this set is a person between 45 and 75 years old with lung adenocarcinoma.

This CDR3 is CASSEYGQNQETQYF. The CDR3 bases are TGTGCCAGCAGTGAATATGGACAGAACCAAGAGACCCAGTACTTC. The rearrangement uses TRBV6-1 and TRBJ2-5, with a weak D call TRBD1 (6 bases). CDR1 is MNHNS and CDR2 is SASEGT in the germline V gene. The V and J ends lost 2 bases and 0 bases respectively, with 10 bases between them. The CDR3 contains 15 residues.

This chain uses TRBV10-3 with TRBJ2-5; TRBD2 aligns across 12 bases. Germline assignment: CDR1 ENHRY and CDR2 SYGVKD. The CDR3 runs to 15 residues. With V trimmed by 4 bases and J by 2 bases, 2 bases remained unmatched. The CDR3 DNA sequence: TGTGCCATCAGTGGGACTAGCGGGATTCAAGAGACCCAGTACTTC. Translation: CAISGTSGIQETQYF.

This sequence joins TRBV15 and TRBJ2-7; 10 bases are a match to TRBD1. The CDR3 sequence is 14 residues long. Germline CDR1 and CDR2: LNHNV and YYDKDF (reference sequence). Trimming removed 5 bases from V and 4 bases from J; junction bases left unmatched: 5. CDR3 protein: CATSSGQGEYEQYF. In DNA form, the CDR3 reads TGTGCCACCAGCTCAGGACAGGGGGAGTACGAGCAGTACTTC.

The V call is TRBV5-4, the J call TRBJ2-7; 8 bases align to TRBD2. V lost 0 bases, J lost 3 bases, and 8 bases stayed unmatched. CDR1 and CDR2 from the germline V gene are SGHNT and YYREEE (reference sequence). The CDR3 consists of 16 residues. The DNA of the CDR3 is TGTGCCAGCAGCTTGGCAGGAGCGGGAGTGGGCTACGAGCAGTACTTC. Translating it yields CASSLAGAGVGYEQYF.

This chain connects TRBV19 to TRBJ2-1; 7 bases are shared with TRBD1. The CDR3 spans 14 residues. The germline gives CDR1 LNHDA, CDR2 SQIVND (reference sequence). V trimming: 4 bases; J trimming: 8 bases; junction bases outside the gene matches: 8. CDR3 region: CASSTGQWRDEQFF. DNA of the CDR3: TGTGCCAGTAGTACGGGACAGTGGCGGGATGAGCAGTTCTTC.

This chain connects TRBV6-4 to TRBJ2-1, with 8 nucleotides matching TRBD1. V shed 10 bases, J shed 10 bases, and the junction held 6 bases outside the gene matches. This CDR3 has 11 residues. CDR1 and CDR2 from the germline V gene are MRHNA and SNTAGT. CDR3 nucleotides: TGTGCCACCCGACAGGGGAGGGAGCAGTTCTTC. Translated: CATRQGREQFF.

This clone was seen a handful of times. The chain carries TRBV7-9 and TRBJ2-7; 7 bases are shared with TRBD1. Germline V gene lookup returns CDR1 SEHNR and CDR2 FQNEAQ (reference sequence). This CDR3 has 13 amino acids. V lost 1 base, J lost 6 bases, and 3 bases stayed unmatched. In DNA form, the CDR3 reads TGTGCCAGCAGCTTAGGGCCAGGGGGCGAGCAGTACTTC. Encoded protein: CASSLGPGGEQYF.

This clone was seen a handful of times. The genes are TRBV29-1 and TRBJ2-3, with 8 bases identical to TRBD2. From germline, CDR1 is SQVTM and CDR2 ANQGSEA. J was trimmed by 4 bases and V by 4 bases; bases with no gene match: 7. The CDR3 loop spans 14 amino acids. CDR3 in amino acids: CSVGAGLVSDTQYF. In nucleotides, the CDR3 is TGCAGCGTTGGTGCGGGACTAGTATCAGATACGCAGTATTTT.

The rearrangement links TRBV2 to TRBJ2-7; TRBD1 might be the D (7 bases). Between the trimmed V and J ends, which lost 6 bases and 2 bases, there was a span of 8 bases. The CDR3 is 12 amino acids. Germline CDR1 and CDR2: SNHLY and FYNNEI. This chain's CDR3 is CASSRGAYEQYF. The CDR3 DNA sequence: TGTGCCAGCAGCAGGGGGGCCTACGAGCAGTACTTC.

The J gene is TRBJ2-6, the V gene TRBV28, with a weak D call TRBD1 (5 bases). The CDR3 is made up of 15 amino acids. Per germline, CDR1 MDHEN and CDR2 SYDVKM. Trimming removed 6 bases at V and 0 bases at J, with 9 bases between. CDR3: CASRVTGSGANVLTF. The DNA for the CDR3 is TGTGCCAGCAGAGTCACAGGCTCTGGGGCCAACGTCCTGACTTTC. The variable domain in full, with the rest retrieved from reference TRBV28 and TRBJ2-6, is DVKVTQSSRYLVKRTGEKVFLECVQDMDHENMFWYRQDPGLGLRLIYFSYDVKMKEKGDIPEGYSVSREKKERFSLILESASTNQTSMYLCASRVTGSGANVLTFGAGSRLTVL.

The V gene is TRBV19, the J gene TRBJ1-2, with D possibly being TRBD1 (5 bases). The CDR3 length is 15 residues. Germline V gene sequence: CDR1 LNHDA, CDR2 SQIVND (reference sequence). V was cut by 7 bases and J by 0 bases, with 15 bases left in between. The CDR3 loop reads CASTSGPTANYGYTF. The CDR3 DNA reads as TGTGCCAGTACCTCAGGGCCAACTGCTAACTATGGCTACACCTTC. Full variable domain (rest looked up from reference TRBV19 and TRBJ1-2): DGGITQSPKYLFRKEGQNVTLSCEQNLNHDAMYWYRQDPGQGLRLIYYSQIVNDFQKGDIAEGYSVSREKKESFPLTVTSAQKNPTAFYLCASTSGPTANYGYTFGSGTRLTVV.

This clone was observed once. V and J are TRBV11-2 and TRBJ2-7, with TRBD2 identical over 7 bases. With 5 bases clipped from V and 2 bases from J, the junction kept 9 bases outside the gene matches. The CDR3 sequence is 15 residues long. Germline CDR1 SGHAT, CDR2 FQNNGV. The DNA of the CDR3 is TGTGCCAGCAGCCTAAACCTAGCGGAAGCCTACGAGCAGTACTTC. Translated, it gives CASSLNLAEAYEQYF.

The sample holds one count of this clone. The chain couples TRBV18 to TRBJ1-5, with D uncertain. Germline V gene data show CDR1 as KGHSH and CDR2 as LQKENI. This CDR3 has 16 amino acids. V lost 0 bases and J 0 bases, leaving 9 bases between the germline ends. The CDR3, as DNA: TGTGCCAGCTCACCACCGTCTGGAGATAGCAATCAGCCCCAGCATTTT. This gives the protein CASSPPSGDSNQPQHF. Together with reference TRBV18 and TRBJ1-5, the CDR3 gives the full variable domain: NAGVMQNPRHLVRRRGQEARLRCSPMKGHSHVYWYRQLPEEGLKFMVYLQKENIIDESGMPKERFSAEFPKEGPSILRIQQVVRGDSAAYFCASSPPSGDSNQPQHFGDGTRLSIL.

This clone was seen more than once but under ten times. J is TRBJ2-7 and V is TRBV2; D is uncertain. Trimming took 2 bases from V and 0 from J, leaving 11 bases between them. Germline CDR1 and CDR2: SNHLY and FYNNEI. The CDR3 runs 15 residues. CDR3 in amino acids: CASSEWPGLSYEQYF. CDR3 nucleotides: TGTGCCAGCAGTGAATGGCCAGGCCTCTCCTACGAGCAGTACTTC.

The sample holds a few counts of this clone. The chain couples TRBV6-6 to TRBJ2-7, with D possibly TRBD2 on 5 matching bases. The CDR3 runs to 12 residues. Germline values: CDR1 MNHNY, CDR2 SVGAGI (reference sequence). The ends were cut back, 4 bases at V and 5 bases at J, with 9 bases in the middle. The chain's CDR3 is CASSLGVDEQYF. In DNA, the CDR3 is TGTGCCAGCAGTTTGGGAGTTGACGAGCAGTACTTC.